Following are 8 T cell receptor beta chains from one sample sequenced in a study of cytomegalovirus exposure and HLA in healthy donors. Both 60 Vbeta primers and 13 Jbeta primers went into the PCR. Some clones are missing from TCRdb's copy, which holds only in-frame ones; the method was immunoSEQ multiplex PCR. The repertoire holds 65,000 to 100,000 clones, with around 79% as singletons. The specimen was PBMCs. The receptors here all came from a female donor in good health and CMV-seronegative.

The sample holds a few counts of this clone. The J gene is TRBJ1-4, the V gene TRBV18; 11 bases agree with TRBD1. The CDR3 sequence is 16 residues long. The J segment lost 3 bases and the V segment lost 5 bases, leaving 5 bases of the junction unmatched. The germline V gene encodes CDR1 KGHSH and CDR2 LQKENI. The CDR3 DNA reads TGTGCCAGCTCAAGGACAGGGGGCGCGTCTAATGAAAAACTGTTTTTT. Translating it yields CASSRTGGASNEKLFF. The full variable domain, rest sourced from reference TRBV18 and TRBJ1-4, is NAGVMQNPRHLVRRRGQEARLRCSPMKGHSHVYWYRQLPEEGLKFMVYLQKENIIDESGMPKERFSAEFPKEGPSILRIQQVVRGDSAAYFCASSRTGGASNEKLFFGSGTQLSVL.

The chain joins TRBV5-4 to TRBJ1-2, with D uncertain. CDR1 is SGHNT and CDR2 is YYREEE in the germline V gene (reference sequence). V dropped 2 bases and J dropped 6 bases, with 5 bases sitting between them. The CDR3 has 11 residues. The CDR3 DNA sequence: TGTGCCAGCAGCTTCGAGGATGGCTACACCTTC. Amino acids: CASSFEDGYTF.

V usage is TRBV30 and J usage is TRBJ1-1; 7 bases map to TRBD1. Germline V gives CDR1 GTSNPN, CDR2 SVGIG (reference sequence). The CDR3 runs to 17 residues. The V gene end was trimmed by 4 bases and the J gene end by 1 base; junction bases not matched to a gene: 15. Here the CDR3 DNA reads TGTGCCTGGATTCAACCGGCACTCGGGACAGCGAACACTGAAGCTTTCTTT. It specifies CAWIQPALGTANTEAFF.

The gene calls are TRBV5-4 and TRBJ2-7; D is ambiguous. From germline, CDR1 is SGHNT and CDR2 YYREEE (reference sequence). The CDR3 loop spans 14 amino acids. V was trimmed by 0 bases and J by 1 base, leaving 8 bases between them. In nucleotides, the CDR3 is TGTGCCAGCAGCTTGGACCCACTATCCTACGAGCAGTACTTC. Its translation is CASSLDPLSYEQYF.

The V and J genes are TRBV6-1 and TRBJ2-2, with 9 bases identical to TRBD2. This CDR3 comprises 15 residues. J gave up 1 base and V 7 bases, and 4 bases lay outside the gene matches. The germline V gene encodes CDR1 MNHNS and CDR2 SASEGT. CDR3 protein: CASTLLAGNTGELFF. The DNA of the CDR3 is TGTGCCAGCACCCTACTAGCGGGGAACACCGGGGAGCTGTTTTTT.

The chain employs TRBV7-3 and TRBJ2-3, with D perhaps matching TRBD1 (5 bases). The germline CDR1 and CDR2 sequences are SGHTA and FQGTGA. The CDR3 has 15 residues. Between the trimmed V and J ends, which lost 1 base and 1 base, there was a span of 9 bases. DNA for the CDR3: TGTGCCAGCAGCTTAAAGGGGCAGGGCACAGATACGCAGTATTTT. Protein sequence: CASSLKGQGTDTQYF.

The V and J genes are TRBV18 and TRBJ2-6; D is ambiguous. Germline CDR1 and CDR2: KGHSH and LQKENI. V lost 2 bases and J lost 0, with 8 bases in between. CDR3 length equals 16 residues. CDR3 in amino acids: CASSPEQVSGANVLTF. For the CDR3, the DNA is TGTGCCAGCTCACCAGAGCAGGTCTCTGGGGCCAACGTCCTGACTTTC.

V usage is TRBV5-1 and J usage is TRBJ2-5, with TRBD2 identical over 10 bases. Germline V gene lookup returns CDR1 SGHRS and CDR2 YFSETQ. V dropped 3 bases and J dropped 1; count of bases not matched to a gene: 6. This CDR3 comprises 16 residues. CDR3 loop: CASSYLAGEIQETQYF. The CDR3 DNA sequence: TGCGCCAGCAGCTACCTAGCGGGAGAGATCCAAGAGACCCAGTACTTC.